These 16 T cell receptor beta chains share one sample of origin, sequenced in a study of cytomegalovirus exposure and HLA in healthy donors. PCR employed 60 Vbeta and 13 Jbeta primers. Measured with immunoSEQ multiplex PCR; TCRdb has only the in-frame clones, and not every one. In the table there are under 200,000 clones, around three quarters of which are singletons. Sequencing was performed on PBMCs. Receptors originate from a woman aged 45-60 years in good health and CMV-seropositive.

This chain links TRBV6-6 with TRBJ1-1; TRBD1 agrees at 8 bases. The CDR3 loop spans 13 amino acids. The germline V gene encodes CDR1 MNHNY and CDR2 SVGAGI (reference sequence). Trimming cost V 7 bases and J 1 base; bases outside gene matches: 2. This CDR3 reads CASMDRANTEAFF. The CDR3 bases are TGTGCCAGCATGGACAGGGCGAACACTGAAGCTTTCTTT.

Concerning this clone: Other DNA sequences of this sample code for an identical CDR3. The V call is TRBV7-9, the J call TRBJ2-5; D gene ambiguous. Germline V gene data show CDR1 as SEHNR and CDR2 as FQNEAQ (reference sequence). Trimming removed 5 bases from V and 5 bases from J, with 9 bases in between. The CDR3 spans 12 residues. CDR3: CASSLNRETQYF. The CDR3 nucleotides read TGTGCCAGCAGCCTTAACCGGGAGACCCAGTACTTC.

V gene TRBV7-9 combines with J gene TRBJ2-5; possible D gene TRBD2, 5 bases. CDR1 and CDR2 from the germline V gene are SEHNR and FQNEAQ (reference sequence). Trimming shortened V by 1 base and J by 6 bases, and 9 bases separated the two germline ends. There are 13 residues in the CDR3. Written as DNA, the CDR3 is TGTGCCAGCAGCTTAGGTGTAGCGAAGACCCAGTACTTC. Amino acid sequence: CASSLGVAKTQYF.

The chain employs TRBV27 and TRBJ2-1, with TRBD2 identical over 10 bases. Germline trimming cut 8 bases from V and 0 bases from J; bases unmatched to any gene: 4. Germline CDR1 and CDR2: MNHEY and SMNVEV (reference sequence). There are 15 residues in the CDR3. The CDR3: CASSEREGSYNEQFF. The CDR3 nucleotides read TGTGCCAGCTCCGAGCGGGAGGGCTCCTACAATGAGCAGTTCTTC.

CDR3 sequence: CASSWWDSSTYEQYF. DNA for the CDR3: TGTGCCAGCAGCTGGTGGGACAGTAGTACCTACGAGCAGTACTTC. The chain uses TRBV7-2 and TRBJ2-7, with 7 bases that match TRBD1. The length of the CDR3 is 15 residues. Germline V gives CDR1 SGHTA, CDR2 FQGNSA. The V and J ends lost 4 bases and 2 bases, in that order; junction bases with no gene match: 8.

The chain uses TRBV9 and TRBJ2-1, with D hard to call. Germline V gene lookup returns CDR1 SGDLS and CDR2 YYNGEE. This CDR3 is 13 amino acids long. V gave up 0 bases and J gave up 9 bases, with 10 bases separating them. CDR3 nucleotide sequence: TGTGCCAGCAGCGTAGTTAGCAATGCTGAGCAGTTCTTC. Translation: CASSVVSNAEQFF.

V is TRBV2 and J is TRBJ1-2; no definite D call. The V gene's germline CDR1 is SNHLY and CDR2 FYNNEI. With 9 bases removed from V and 6 bases from J, the gap between germline ends came to 17 bases. The CDR3 is 13 amino acids. In DNA, the CDR3 is TGTGCCAGTTCCCGGGTAGAGGTGCATGGCTACACCTTC. Amino acid sequence: CASSRVEVHGYTF.

The V call is TRBV27, the J call TRBJ2-5, with D perhaps matching TRBD1 (5 bases). The germline V gene has CDR1 MNHEY and CDR2 SMNVEV (reference sequence). V lost 5 bases to trimming and J lost 3 bases, with 10 bases between them. This CDR3 has 13 residues. This chain's CDR3 is CASSNGQKETQYF. CDR3 in DNA: TGTGCCAGCAGTAACGGACAAAAAGAGACCCAGTACTTC.

The chain is built from TRBV15 and TRBJ2-1, with D tentatively TRBD2 (8 bases). Germline V gene data show CDR1 as LNHNV and CDR2 as YYDKDF (reference sequence). The CDR3 extends over 16 amino acids. Trimming took 6 bases from V and 3 from J, leaving 18 bases between them. CDR3 loop: CATSRGGDRYYNEQFF. CDR3 bases: TGTGCCACCAGTCGGGGGGGGGACAGATACTACAATGAGCAGTTCTTC.

This clone was counted between two and nine times. The chain employs TRBV28 and TRBJ1-5; D may be TRBD1 (5 bases). The germline V and J ends were trimmed by 3 bases and 6 bases, with 15 bases remaining between them. This CDR3 comprises 15 residues. The germline CDR1 and CDR2 sequences are MDHEN and SYDVKM. CDR3 region: CASSFPASGGQPQHF. The CDR3 DNA reads TGTGCCAGCAGTTTCCCGGCCTCGGGGGGTCAGCCCCAGCATTTT.

The chain joins TRBV7-9 to TRBJ2-7, with TRBD2 matching over 7 bases. From germline, CDR1 is SEHNR and CDR2 FQNEAQ (reference sequence). The junction had 4 bases not matched to a gene; V was cut back by 4 bases and J by 1 base. CDR3 size: 14 residues. CDR3 in amino acids: CASSSPSGSYEQYF. The DNA for the CDR3 is TGTGCCAGCAGCTCTCCTAGCGGTTCCTACGAGCAGTACTTC.

This clone was picked up one time. This chain uses TRBV4-2 with TRBJ1-2; D might be TRBD1 (6 bases). Germline V gene sequence: CDR1 LGHNA, CDR2 YNFKEQ. V was clipped by 0 bases and J by 13 bases, with 12 bases between them. The CDR3 totals 12 residues. CDR3 sequence (DNA): TGTGCCAGCAGCCAAGATCTTGGGGACACCACCTTC. Translated, it gives CASSQDLGDTTF.

The table lists this clone with a count of one. The genes are TRBV19 and TRBJ2-3; 16 bases align to TRBD2. Looked up from germline, CDR1 is LNHDA and CDR2 is SQIVND (reference sequence). CDR3 length equals 18 residues. Trimming cost V 4 bases and J 0 bases; bases outside gene matches: 4. The CDR3 region is CASSTGTSGRVSTDTQYF. The CDR3 bases are TGTGCCAGTAGTACAGGGACTAGCGGGAGGGTTAGCACAGATACGCAGTATTTT.

This chain uses TRBV18 with TRBJ1-1; TRBD1 agrees at 9 bases. CDR3 length equals 16 residues. The trim removed 1 base at V and 0 bases at J, leaving 3 bases unmatched. CDR1 KGHSH and CDR2 LQKENI come from the germline V gene. CDR3 protein: CASSPQNRGLNTEAFF. For the CDR3, the DNA is TGTGCCAGCTCACCACAGAACAGGGGGCTGAACACTGAAGCTTTCTTT.

Details on this clone: A junction boundary mismatches the germline segment, possibly from a read error. The CDR3 region has the DNA TGTTCCAGCAGGGTGGGGACTGCCGAGCAGTACTTC. As protein: CSSRVGTAEQYF. The chain has TRBV7-9 and TRBJ2-7; weak D call: TRBD2 (6 bases). CDR3 size: 12 residues. Germline loops: CDR1 SEHNR, CDR2 FQNEAQ (reference sequence).

This clone appeared a few times. The chain recombines TRBV7-3 with TRBJ2-1, with 10 positions matching TRBD2. The germline CDR1 and CDR2 sequences are SGHTA and FQGTGA. The CDR3 totals 16 residues. Trimming took 1 base from V and 9 from J; bases not matched to a gene: 9. The CDR3 sequence is CASSLNGLAASPEQFF. CDR3 DNA sequence: TGTGCCAGCAGCTTAAATGGACTAGCGGCTAGTCCTGAGCAGTTCTTC.